The sequence of this TCR beta chain was determined in a study of T cell repertoires in cytomegalovirus infection. In TCRdb, the reads were re-called with MiXCR into one record per CDR3 protein. The sample records about 310,000 distinct CDR3 sequences, just under 25% being singletons. As regards this clonotype: The target antigen is unknown.

Trimming stripped 3 bases from V and 1 base from J, with 12 bases between. The CDR3 is made up of 15 amino acids. The germline gives CDR1 SGHNT, CDR2 YYREEE (reference sequence). The chain joins TRBV5-4 to TRBJ2-3; no clear D gene. Sequencing was performed on cultured PBMCs, taken from culture after CMV antigen stimulation. The TCR sequence derives from a human donor in good health (CMV status not recorded). Some clones in this sample may be carry-over from other donors' samples. CDR3 amino acids: CASSSRKRGTDTQYF. The CDR3 nucleotides read TGTGCCAGCAGCTCCAGGAAAAGGGGCACAGATACGCAGTATTTT.